A single sample gave rise to the 29 T cell receptor beta chains below, sequenced in a study of cytomegalovirus exposure and HLA in healthy donors. Primers for the PCR totalled 60 Vbeta and 13 Jbeta. The repertoire was sequenced with immunoSEQ multiplex PCR; TCRdb's copy has only in-frame clones and lacks some. Of under 200,000 clones listed, approximately 62% were seen once; the top ten hold 1.3% to 1.5%. Sequenced sample: PBMCs. These receptors were taken from a man aged 50 to 59 in good health and CMV-seronegative.

This chain uses TRBV19 with TRBJ2-7; D remains ambiguous. The V end was cut by 1 base, the J end by 0 bases, with 10 bases between. The CDR3 sequence is 15 residues long. The germline gives CDR1 LNHDA, CDR2 SQIVND (reference sequence). The CDR3, as DNA: TGTGCCAGTAGTATAGCGGCAGACTTCTCCTACGAGCAGTACTTC. It encodes CASSIAADFSYEQYF.

CDR3 loop: CASSLDSQPQHF. The CDR3 DNA reads as TGTGCCAGCAGCTTAGACAGCCAGCCCCAGCATTTT. The J gene is TRBJ1-5, the V gene TRBV7-2; D gene unclear. Germline V gives CDR1 SGHTA, CDR2 FQGNSA. Trimming took off 1 base at V and 7 bases at J, with 5 bases between the two ends. The CDR3 contains 12 residues.

V and J are TRBV18 and TRBJ1-1; 9 positions match TRBD1. J was trimmed by 2 bases and V by 2 bases; bases with no gene match: 6. This CDR3 region has 16 residues. Germline lookup yields CDR1 KGHSH and CDR2 LQKENI. This CDR3 reads CASSPLDRGSNTEAFF. The CDR3 nucleotides read TGTGCCAGCTCACCATTGGACAGGGGTAGTAACACTGAAGCTTTCTTT.

The chain uses TRBV19 and TRBJ1-4; 8 nucleotides align to TRBD1. CDR3 length: 15 residues. Trimming took 6 bases from V and 4 from J; bases not matched to a gene: 7. Germline V gives CDR1 LNHDA, CDR2 SQIVND (reference sequence). Written as DNA, the CDR3 is TGTGCCAGTAGGCCTCAGGGGGCGGTTAATGAAAAACTGTTTTTT. The encoded protein is CASRPQGAVNEKLFF.

This rearrangement joins TRBV27 to TRBJ2-7; TRBD2 agrees at 7 bases. Germline values: CDR1 MNHEY, CDR2 SMNVEV (reference sequence). This CDR3 has 14 amino acids. With V trimmed by 5 bases and J by 3 bases, 7 bases remained unmatched. The CDR3 DNA reads TGTGCCAGCAGTCCGACCCCGGGAGGCTACGAGCAGTACTTC. Its protein is CASSPTPGGYEQYF.

The V and J genes are TRBV12-5 and TRBJ2-7; D perhaps matches TRBD1 (6 bases). The V end was cut by 6 bases, the J end by 7 bases, with 10 bases between. The CDR3 totals 11 residues. The germline CDR1 and CDR2 sequences are LGHNT and FRNRAP. CDR3: CASGQTGEQYF. The CDR3 nucleotides read TGTGCTAGTGGACAGACAGGAGAGCAGTACTTC.

The chain couples TRBV6-6 to TRBJ1-5; 7 positions agree with TRBD1. Germline CDR1 reads MNHNY; CDR2 reads SVGAGI (reference sequence). CDR3 length: 15 amino acids. Unmatched junction bases numbered 5, after V lost 3 bases and J lost 3 bases. This chain's CDR3 is CASSYDRENNQPQHF. In DNA, the CDR3 is TGTGCCAGCAGTTATGACAGGGAGAACAATCAGCCCCAGCATTTT.

The V gene is TRBV7-2, the J gene TRBJ2-6; no firm D call. The CDR3 runs 15 residues. CDR1 is SGHTA, CDR2 FQGNSA, per germline. The ends were cut back, 2 bases at V and 1 base at J, with 6 bases in the middle. The CDR3 sequence is CASSLQFSGANVLTF. CDR3 nucleotide sequence: TGTGCCAGCAGCTTACAGTTTTCTGGGGCCAACGTCCTGACTTTC.

This clone has just a few counts. The V call is TRBV7-8, the J call TRBJ1-1; D ambiguous. In germline, CDR1 is SGHVS, CDR2 FQNEAQ. The CDR3 loop spans 13 amino acids. Trimming cost V 8 bases and J 1 base, with 11 bases left between them. CDR3: CASLHFPNTEAFF. In nucleotides, the CDR3 is TGTGCCAGCCTGCACTTTCCGAACACTGAAGCTTTCTTT.

The rearrangement links TRBV29-1 to TRBJ2-2, with D perhaps matching TRBD2 (5 bases). Trimming shortened V by 7 bases and J by 2 bases, and 11 bases separated the two germline ends. Germline lookup yields CDR1 SQVTM and CDR2 ANQGSEA. The CDR3 contains 13 residues. The CDR3 sequence: CSAEGGNTGELFF. The CDR3 nucleotides are TGCAGCGCCGAAGGAGGAAACACCGGGGAGCTGTTTTTT.

CDR3 protein: CASSPRGAQRLNTIYF. The CDR3 DNA follows: TGTGCCAGTAGTCCTCGCGGGGCTCAAAGGCTAAACACCATATATTTT. The chain is built from TRBV19 and TRBJ1-3; perhaps TRBD1 as D (5 bases). Trimming cost V 5 bases and J 6 bases, with 20 bases left between them. The germline gives CDR1 LNHDA, CDR2 SQIVND (reference sequence). The CDR3 is 16 amino acids.

The V call is TRBV7-2, the J call TRBJ2-1, with TRBD2 identical over 7 bases. V dropped 8 bases and J dropped 8; count of bases not matched to a gene: 15. Germline CDR1 reads SGHTA; CDR2 reads FQGNSA. This CDR3 region has 15 residues. CDR3 protein: CASGRPRGVGDEQFF. Written as DNA, the CDR3 is TGTGCCAGCGGACGCCCTCGGGGGGTGGGGGATGAGCAGTTCTTC.

The J gene is TRBJ2-3, the V gene TRBV28; 7 bases are shared with TRBD2. V was clipped by 3 bases and J by 0 bases; unmatched bases: 6. Per germline, CDR1 MDHEN and CDR2 SYDVKM. CDR3 size: 16 residues. The CDR3 DNA sequence: TGTGCCAGCAGTTTGGGGGGGGGAACTAGCACAGATACGCAGTATTTT. Residues: CASSLGGGTSTDTQYF.

This clone was seen a handful of times. The rearrangement uses TRBV27 and TRBJ2-2; 10 nucleotides agree with TRBD1. V gave up 6 bases and J gave up 4 bases; unmatched junction bases: 14. CDR3 length: 18 residues. Germline CDR1 and CDR2: MNHEY and SMNVEV (reference sequence). DNA for the CDR3: TGTGCCAGCAGCTTTATAATCTCCGGGACAGGGGTCACCGGGGAGCTGTTTTTT. Translated: CASSFIISGTGVTGELFF.

A single count supports this clone. The rearrangement joins TRBV10-2 to TRBJ1-1; TRBD1 matches 11 bases. V shed 3 bases and J 0 bases; nucleotides not matched to a gene: 6. The CDR3 is made up of 17 amino acids. The germline gives CDR1 WSHSY, CDR2 SAAADI. In DNA form, the CDR3 reads TGCGCCAGCAGTGATCGGGGACAGGGGGTTCTGAACACTGAAGCTTTCTTT. Translating gives CASSDRGQGVLNTEAFF.

The rearrangement links TRBV2 to TRBJ2-2; the D is unclear. Per germline, CDR1 SNHLY and CDR2 FYNNEI. V was shortened by 3 bases and J by 7 bases, with 9 bases between the two germline ends. This CDR3 spans 13 amino acids. The CDR3: CASSESSDGELFF. Written as DNA, the CDR3 is TGTGCCAGCAGTGAGTCCAGTGACGGGGAGCTGTTTTTT.

V gene TRBV6-4 combines with J gene TRBJ2-7; 7 bases agree with TRBD1. The CDR3 is made up of 13 amino acids. J lost 5 bases, V lost 4 bases, and 5 bases had no gene match. Germline lookup yields CDR1 MRHNA and CDR2 SNTAGT. This chain's CDR3 is CASSGQGGDEQYF. The CDR3 DNA is TGTGCCAGCAGTGGGCAAGGGGGCGACGAGCAGTACTTC.

This chain links TRBV11-2 with TRBJ2-7; a weak D match, TRBD1 (6 bases). Trimming pared 5 bases from V and 6 bases from J, leaving 14 bases between. The CDR3 consists of 13 residues. Germline V gene lookup returns CDR1 SGHAT and CDR2 FQNNGV. CDR3 sequence (DNA): TGTGCCAGCAGCCAGGGACACCTCCTCGAGCAGTACTTC. It yields the protein CASSQGHLLEQYF.

The chain couples TRBV7-3 to TRBJ2-5; D might be TRBD2 (6 bases). V lost 2 bases and J 5 bases, leaving 12 bases between the germline ends. Germline V gene data show CDR1 as SGHTA and CDR2 as FQGTGA. This CDR3 is 14 amino acids long. The CDR3 here is CASSLGGGVETQYF. The DNA for the CDR3 is TGTGCCAGCAGCTTAGGAGGAGGGGTCGAGACCCAGTACTTC.

The chain is built from TRBV7-9 and TRBJ1-2, with D perhaps TRBD1 (5 bases). Germline CDR1 and CDR2: SEHNR and FQNEAQ (reference sequence). The V and J ends lost 5 bases and 1 base respectively, with 17 bases between them. This CDR3 is built from 16 residues. The DNA of the CDR3 is TGTGCCAGCAGCCCCCGGGGGGGGATAATTAACTATGGCTACACCTTC. Translating it yields CASSPRGGIINYGYTF. Together with reference TRBV7-9 and TRBJ1-2, the CDR3 gives the full variable domain: DTGVSQNPRHKITKRGQNVTFRCDPISEHNRLYWYRQTLGQGPEFLTYFQNEAQLEKSRLLSDRFSAERPKGSFSTLEIQRTEQGDSAMYLCASSPRGGIINYGYTFGSGTRLTVV.

The rearrangement joins TRBV5-4 to TRBJ2-7; 11 bases line up with TRBD2. The germline gives CDR1 SGHNT, CDR2 YYREEE (reference sequence). V lost 1 base and J lost 0; bases outside the gene matches: 6. This CDR3 comprises 17 residues. The CDR3 reads CASSLSGLAGISYEQYF. CDR3 nucleotides: TGTGCCAGCAGCTTGTCAGGACTAGCGGGCATCTCCTACGAGCAGTACTTC.

The chain joins TRBV5-6 to TRBJ1-3; D unclear. V was cut by 5 bases and J by 2 bases, with 8 bases left in between. Germline-derived CDR1 and CDR2 are SGHDT and YYEEEE. The CDR3 loop spans 13 amino acids. The CDR3 protein is CASSPSAGNTIYF. The CDR3 nucleotides read TGTGCCAGCAGTCCTAGTGCTGGAAACACCATATATTTT. Based on the CDR3 plus reference TRBV5-6 and TRBJ1-3, the full variable domain is DAGVTQSPTHLIKTRGQQVTLRCSPKSGHDTVSWYQQALGQGPQFIFQYYEEEERQRGNFPDRFSGHQFPNYSSELNVNALLLGDSALYLCASSPSAGNTIYFGEGSWLTVV.

This clone was seen only a few times. This chain links TRBV5-6 with TRBJ1-2; D unresolved. This CDR3 spans 15 amino acids. V shed 4 bases and J shed 4 bases, with 17 bases lying between them. Germline V gene data show CDR1 as SGHDT and CDR2 as YYEEEE. CDR3: CASSPSPAVSYGYTF. The CDR3 DNA reads TGTGCCAGCAGCCCATCCCCAGCGGTTTCCTATGGCTACACCTTC.

This clone was counted a single time. This chain joins TRBV2 and TRBJ2-5; possibly TRBD2 for D (5 bases). The J call is doubtful: the DNA matches TRBJ2-7 better. Germline lookup yields CDR1 SNHLY and CDR2 FYNNEI. This CDR3 spans 16 amino acids. The chain's CDR3 is CASSESIPGMSYEQYF. CDR3 sequence (DNA): TGTGCCAGCAGTGAAAGCATCCCGGGGATGAGCTACGAGCAGTACTTC.

J is TRBJ1-5 and V is TRBV28; 7 bases are shared with TRBD1. Germline V gene data show CDR1 as MDHEN and CDR2 as SYDVKM. The V segment lost 3 bases and the J segment 3 bases; nucleotides outside the gene matches: 5. The CDR3 is 15 amino acids. CDR3 bases: TGTGCCAGCAGTTTGCGTGGGACAGTCAATCAGCCCCAGCATTTT. Encoded protein: CASSLRGTVNQPQHF.

This clone was recorded only once. The V call is TRBV2, the J call TRBJ2-7; 10 bases map to TRBD2. J was trimmed by 6 bases and V by 6 bases; bases with no gene match: 14. Germline lookup yields CDR1 SNHLY and CDR2 FYNNEI. The length of the CDR3 is 16 residues. CDR3 loop: CASSPQGRAGGREQYF. DNA for the CDR3: TGTGCCAGCAGCCCCCAAGGTCGAGCGGGGGGGCGCGAGCAGTACTTC.

The V gene is TRBV5-1, the J gene TRBJ1-1, with TRBD1 as a possible D gene (6 bases). The CDR3 covers 15 residues. Germline V CDR1 and CDR2: SGHRS, YFSETQ. The ends were cut back, 0 bases at V and 0 bases at J, with 9 bases in the middle. The CDR3 coding sequence is TGCGCCAGCAGCTTGGCGGACAGCGTGAACACTGAAGCTTTCTTT. Residues: CASSLADSVNTEAFF.

The V call is TRBV7-2, the J call TRBJ2-7; 9 bases map to TRBD1. Trimming took 4 bases from V and 1 from J; bases not matched to a gene: 2. The CDR3 is made up of 14 amino acids. Looked up from germline, CDR1 is SGHTA and CDR2 is FQGNSA. CDR3 amino acids: CASSSDRGSYEQYF. The CDR3 DNA reads as TGTGCCAGCAGCTCGGACAGGGGTTCCTACGAGCAGTACTTC.

This clone was seen only once. The chain recombines TRBV7-9 with TRBJ2-3; possible D gene TRBD2, 5 bases. CDR3 size: 15 residues. The germline CDR1 and CDR2 sequences are SEHNR and FQNEAQ (reference sequence). V was shortened by 3 bases and J by 0 bases, with 10 bases between the two germline ends. CDR3 protein: CASSFSRGSTDTQYF. The CDR3 DNA is TGTGCCAGCAGCTTTAGCCGAGGGAGCACAGATACGCAGTATTTT.